This T cell receptor beta chain was sequenced in a study of identifying expanded T cells in peripheral blood. General study findings and limits: Differentially abundant clones: roughly 1.2 between replicates, about 17 at around 14 days, approximately 18 at four. Clone count variance between roughly 2-week samples rose with total template count.

The table came from immunoSEQ multiplex PCR; TCRdb's copy has only in-frame clones and leaves some out. The sample carries under 110,000 clones, approximately 90% recorded once. During the collection period, no donor immune events like infections were recorded. In regard to this clone: The antigen is not known.

V lost 0 bases to trimming and J lost 2 bases, with 9 bases between them. The CDR3 is 14 residues long. Per the germline V gene, CDR1 is GTSNPN and CDR2 is SVGIG (reference sequence). Source material: blood. The J gene is TRBJ2-3, the V gene TRBV30, with D maybe TRBD1 (5 bases). The receptor comes from a person aged 18 to 75 in good health. The CDR3 DNA reads TGTGCCTGGAGTGTAGGGGTAGCCACAGATACGCAGTATTTT. Protein product: CAWSVGVATDTQYF.